This T cell receptor (beta chain) was observed in a study of response to subunit inactivated influenza vaccine (dated by TCRdb to the late 2010s). Regarding the complete study: The study used deep quantitative T cell receptor repertoire profiling to track responses to a trivalent subunit inactivated influenza vaccine.

This clonotype was observed a handful of times. Its antigen is unknown. Per-base qualities were not stored, and no clone one base away is much larger. V is trimmed back by 1 base and J by 9 bases, and the junction contains 11 bases that no gene match accounts for. CDR1 and CDR2, per the germline V gene, are SGHTA and FQGNSA. Spanning cysteine to phenylalanine, the CDR3 consists of 16 amino acids. Kept here is only the CDR3 DNA, which spans 48 bases and is read in frame from base 1. To prepare the library, RT-PCR was applied. TCRdb lists the instrument as Illumina HiSeq 2500. TCRdb handled the public reads itself, with Q25 trimming in fastp and clone calling in MiXCR, and kept productive beta chains. Records with the same CDR3 protein are collapsed into one entry carrying the most frequent genes and DNA. The sample yields fewer than 750,000 distinct CDR3 sequences; approximately 14% were counted once. 11% of the sample lies in the top ten.

Here is what the overall study found, with its caveats: According to the authors, only a limited number of new T cells may be recruited by each seasonal influenza vaccination.

This specimen consisted of PBMCs from blood, obtained about 12 days after vaccination. This sequence uses TRBV7-2 and TRBJ2-1; TRBD2 lines up with 8 middle nucleotides. The sequence derives from a man aged 45-65 years who received an inactivated influenza vaccine. Donor details come from another sample of the same person, matched by shared clones. The DNA sequence follows: TGTGCCAGCAGCTTAGGTCTTAGCGGGGACCAGGGTGAGCAGTTCTTC. It codes for CASSLGLSGDQGEQFF.